The clone carrying this T cell receptor beta chain was seen more than once but under ten times. Its target is not known. CDR3 length: 14 amino acids. The ends were cut back, 3 bases at V and 5 bases at J, with 14 bases in the middle. Per germline, CDR1 MDHEN and CDR2 SYDVKM. The data were obtained in a study of regulatory T cells in long-lasting Graves disease. Across the whole study: For under 3 months, newly diagnosed Graves' patients had been taking antithyroid drugs.

Time point here: newly diagnosed GD, antithyroid drugs for less than 3 months. PBMCs provided the RNA from which the TCR library was made. Study-wide findings and caveats: Thyroid tissue went unstudied; only peripheral blood was examined.

Relying on iRepertoire HTBI primers and Arm-PCR of CDR3 regions, the team built TCR beta libraries. Each CDR3 protein gets one entry after TCRdb re-called the multiplex PCR reads with MiXCR. The sample has 450,000 to 600,000 distinct CDR3 sequences, around 15% seen once. The same specimen was also included in a second study, on T cells in Graves' hyperthyroidism and ophthalmopathy. That work contributes: The HTBI primer set served for first-round RT-PCR of the TCR CDR3. A model built on 13 V-J features separated ophthalmopathy from stable hyperthyroidism.

Sequenced material: peripheral blood mononuclear cells (PBMCs), taken at new diagnosis, from a patient treated with antithyroid drugs. The V and J genes are TRBV28 and TRBJ2-7; possibly TRBD1 for D (6 bases). This receptor was taken from a middle-aged man with Graves disease. As DNA, the CDR3 is TGTGCCAGCAGTTTCCAAACAGGGTCCCACGAGCAGTACTTC. Its translation: CASSFQTGSHEQYF.